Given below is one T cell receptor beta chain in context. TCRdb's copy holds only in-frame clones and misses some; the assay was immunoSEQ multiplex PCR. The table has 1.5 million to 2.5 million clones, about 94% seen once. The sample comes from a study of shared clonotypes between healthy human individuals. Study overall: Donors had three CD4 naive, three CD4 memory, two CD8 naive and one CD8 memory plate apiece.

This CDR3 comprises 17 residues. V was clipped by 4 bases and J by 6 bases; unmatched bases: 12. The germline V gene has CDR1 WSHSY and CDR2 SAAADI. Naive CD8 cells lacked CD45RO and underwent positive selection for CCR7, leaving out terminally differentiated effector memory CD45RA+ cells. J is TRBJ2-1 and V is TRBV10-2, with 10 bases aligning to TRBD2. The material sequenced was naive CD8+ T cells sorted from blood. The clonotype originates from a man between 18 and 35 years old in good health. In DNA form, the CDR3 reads TGCGCCAGCAGTGGCTACGAAAGCGGGAGGGCCCTCAATGAGCAGTTCTTC. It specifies CASSGYESGRALNEQFF.